This TCR beta chain was captured in a study of cytomegalovirus exposure and HLA in healthy donors (dated by TCRdb to about 2017). General notes on the study: An earlier analysis of a few hundred of the donors reported approximately 280 Gb of sequence data and 117 million unique TCR beta sequences obtained from some 170 million T cells. About 310 gigabases of sequencing data and approximately 84 million unique TCR sequences were included in an early release covering about 700 HLA-typed donors. Of the roughly 410 genotyped donors, roughly 80% were placed in the genetic ancestry cluster associated with self-reported Caucasian donors. The study aimed to test whether signatures of past pathogen exposure could be identified by cataloging public T cell receptors. The T cell repertoires of 666 subjects were profiled by immunosequencing and related to cytomegalovirus serostatus. Besides the first cohort of some 670 subjects, a separate validation cohort made up of 90 to 150 different subjects was used. To predict cytomegalovirus infection status, the study combined high-throughput TCR immunosequencing, statistical association of individual TCRs with disease status, and machine learning. A later analysis re-examined previously published TCR beta repertoires from over 500 donors and added high-resolution HLA genotyping to investigate patterns of TCR occurrence. Rather than drawing on any new phenotypic data, the later analysis identified candidate immune exposures from TCR beta sequences and the way those sequences occurred across donors. An earlier analysis of 587 of the donors used high-throughput TCR beta sequencing to judge whether each TCR beta V gene segment behaved as functional or pseudogenic. Donor age, sex, ethnicity and CMV serostatus were compiled together with the repertoire data. A later genetic analysis used genome-wide SNP genotypes for about 60% of the 666 donors, treating that subset as a discovery cohort. Every discovery cohort repertoire had been produced on one sequencing platform. Class I and class II HLA loci were covered by the typing at four-digit resolution. The number of donors typed differed by locus, with roughly 620-630 for A, B, C, DRB1 and DQB1, around 560 for DQA1, 600 to 610 for DPA1, and under 490 for DPB1. Roughly 5 DR-DQ haplotypes were handled as single units for association and clustering because linkage in the cohort was strong. On average, roughly 240,000 unique TCR beta nucleotide sequences were sequenced per donor among a few hundred genotyped donors of the cohort, with 15% to 20% of those sequences being non-productive.

This clone was observed once. Its target antigen remains unknown. No base quality information exists; no much larger clone differs at one position. Within the sample, other DNA sequences also encode this same CDR3. Study-wide findings and limitations: Linkage disequilibrium might explain the correlated functional status among segregating V segments, but an unknown experimental factor could not be ruled out. Three of the identified cytomegalovirus-associated TCR beta chains were confirmed in vitro to be specific for cytomegalovirus antigens. A cluster of highly shared sequence variants was judged likely to be a technical artifact of the sequencing pipeline. In the study, around 150 TCR beta chains were listed as associated with cytomegalovirus. In a later genetic analysis, fewer N-insertions in productive TCRs were reported among donors in an Asian-associated ancestry cluster than the roughly 700-donor mean. In a later analysis, HLA-associated TCR beta chains were found to be more clonally expanded and to have lower generation probabilities than equally common non-associated chains. The cohort was sequenced for TCR beta chains only, and without alpha or paired-chain data the features that could be detected were limited. In a later analysis, TCR association rates were found to vary across HLA loci, with the most associated TCRs seen for DRB1 alleles and the fewest for HLA-C alleles. Because the 87-base-pair reads could not distinguish some IMGT-functional V segments, including TRBV6-2 and TRBV6-3, those segments were excluded. The authors suggested that the approach could potentially be generalized to other disease states and immunological phenotypes. Across donors, most TCR sequences were observed very rarely, whereas some public TCRs were present in many individuals. A further reported finding was that TCR beta sequences accurately predicted the HLA-A and HLA-B alleles for most subjects in the first cohort. For the cohort, immune exposure information was limited to CMV serostatus. Most CMV-associated TCR beta chains appeared to be HLA-restricted in a later analysis, and the HLA associations seemed to be driven largely by CMV exposure. The classifier was reported to diagnose cytomegalovirus status with high specificity and sensitivity in both the original cohort and the validation cohort. Specific HLA alleles were associated with 16,951 TCR beta sequences at a false discovery rate of 0.05 in a later analysis. In an earlier analysis of approximately 590 of the donors, most TCR beta V segments appeared in productive rearrangements about 90% or about 30% of the time, broadly matching IMGT annotations. Approximately 16 rarely observed V segments, including chromosome 9 orphons, were excluded from the earlier analysis of approximately 500 of the donors because counts were too low. In a later analysis, several top co-occurrence clusters were reported to appear linked to parvovirus B19, influenza, CMV and Epstein-Barr virus. The presence/absence analyses assumed that sequencing depth was roughly uniform across donors, and that assumption may not be true. When HLA alleles, especially DR and DQ, strongly co-occurred, attributing TCR associations to individual alleles was difficult. Because some donors lacked HLA typing at each locus, the association tests relied only on the typed subset. A later genetic analysis associated a missense DCLRE1C variant with V-gene and J-gene trimming of TCR beta chains, and an independent cohort replicated the association.

In total, more than 500 healthy bone marrow donors made up the cohort. At the time of sampling, all cohort members were nominally healthy, though unrecorded immune exposures were likely present. The donor tested CMV seropositive and was one of the 289 seropositive cohort members. Every donor gave a peripheral blood sample, and the peripheral blood mononuclear cells from that sample were used for TCR beta sequencing. Genomic DNA was extracted from the blood cell samples with the Qiagen DNeasy Blood Extraction Kit. Measured from the cysteine to the phenylalanine, the CDR3 is 12 residues long. The kept DNA is CDR3 alone, 36 bases in frame from the first base. The germline V gene sets CDR1 to SNHLY and CDR2 to FYNNEI. Between the V and J ends, shortened by 2 bases and 5 bases respectively, the junction contains 6 bases. Library prep was done by the immunoSEQ multiplex PCR assay. The multiplex PCR relied on a mix of 60 forward primers for TCR Vbeta segments and 13 reverse primers for TCR Jbeta segments. A multiplex PCR assay on genomic DNA amplified the CDR3 region of rearranged TCR beta genes. The amplified TCR beta libraries were sequenced on the Illumina HiSeq System as 87-base-pair reads. The paper's data handling went like this. Across the 600 to 700 repertoires, a later analysis counted roughly 77 million unique TCR beta chains, roughly 11 million of which were shared by at least two donors. To remove PCR and sequencing errors, raw reads were error-corrected and collapsed into unique sequences using a nearest-neighbor algorithm that merged closely related sequences. V, D and J gene segments were assigned by aligning CDR3 sequences to IMGT reference sequences. For a sequence to be retained, at least a six-nucleotide match to both a V gene segment and a J gene segment was required. Rearrangements were called productive when the CDR3 lacked stop codons and stayed in frame with V and J; all others were non-productive. CDR3 was defined according to IMGT convention as the region running from the second conserved V-encoded cysteine to the conserved J-encoded phenylalanine. The earlier analysis of about 530 of the donors excluded any sequence lacking an unambiguous match to a single V gene segment. In an earlier analysis of approximately 500 of the donors, a V segment was called functional when productive rearrangements were above 56.7%, and segregating when the standard deviation between donors exceeded 5%. A statistical classification framework was developed to diagnose cytomegalovirus status using the catalog of TCR beta chain sequences. In a later analysis, TCR nucleotide sequences were compared against IMGT/GENE-DB human TR gene sequences so that V and J genes could be assigned. Using the TCRdist pipeline, a later analysis assigned CDR3 sequences along with most-parsimonious VDJ recombination scenarios. In a later analysis, each TCR beta chain was defined by its CDR3 amino acid sequence together with its V-gene family, and reads without a unique V-gene family were excluded. A later analysis removed 450 to 600 highly shared, low-generation-probability nucleotide sequences to deal with suspected cross-contamination and a sequencing artifact. In a later analysis, a clonal expansion index was calculated for each public chain from normalized within-repertoire ranks of inferred template counts. A later analysis computed generation probabilities with a VDJ recombination model fitted to out-of-frame rearrangements, and checked the results against IGoR. In a later analysis, TCR-TCR, TCR-HLA and TCR-CMV co-occurrence was scored with hypergeometric tests, and a repertoire-size bias correction was applied to TCR pairs. To estimate false discovery rates, a later analysis permuted the HLA or CMV assignments 20 times. A later analysis grouped co-occurring TCRs with DBSCAN, adding TCRdist sequence similarity when clustering within HLA-allele-positive subsets. Repertoires with fewer than 30,000 or more than 120,000 public chains, plus five repertoires with anomalous nucleotide sharing, were excluded from co-occurrence clustering. TCRdb holds this immuneACCESS table with in-frame rearrangements only. Some clones are missing; in checked studies, unresolved V genes explain under half, and the rest has no known cause. That table supplies the V and J calls and clone size; D and trimming were determined from the DNA. This sample is represented by over 100,000 clones; 50% to 80% of them were singletons. Approximately 8.5% of the sample is held by the ten biggest clonotypes.

The sequencing input was PBMCs. The chain uses TRBV2 and TRBJ2-5; the D gene is possibly TRBD1, with 6 bases matching. The receptor's source is a woman in her 40s in good health and CMV-seropositive. CDR3 loop: CASSEQGETQYF. The DNA reads as follows: TGTGCCAGCAGTGAACAGGGGGAGACCCAGTACTTC.